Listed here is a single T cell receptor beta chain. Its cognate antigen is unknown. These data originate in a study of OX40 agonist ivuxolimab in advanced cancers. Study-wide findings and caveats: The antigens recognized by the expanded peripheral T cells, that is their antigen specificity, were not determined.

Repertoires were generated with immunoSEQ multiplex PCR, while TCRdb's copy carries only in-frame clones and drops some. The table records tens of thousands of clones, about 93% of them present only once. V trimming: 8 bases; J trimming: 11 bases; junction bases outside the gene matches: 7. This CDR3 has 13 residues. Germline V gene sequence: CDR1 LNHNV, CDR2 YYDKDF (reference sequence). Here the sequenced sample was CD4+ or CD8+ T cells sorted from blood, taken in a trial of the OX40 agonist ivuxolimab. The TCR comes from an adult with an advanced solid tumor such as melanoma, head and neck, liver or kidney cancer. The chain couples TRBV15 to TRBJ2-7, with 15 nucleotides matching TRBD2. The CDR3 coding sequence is TGTGCCACCGGGACTAGCGGGAGGCTCGTGGAGTACTTC. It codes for CATGTSGRLVEYF.